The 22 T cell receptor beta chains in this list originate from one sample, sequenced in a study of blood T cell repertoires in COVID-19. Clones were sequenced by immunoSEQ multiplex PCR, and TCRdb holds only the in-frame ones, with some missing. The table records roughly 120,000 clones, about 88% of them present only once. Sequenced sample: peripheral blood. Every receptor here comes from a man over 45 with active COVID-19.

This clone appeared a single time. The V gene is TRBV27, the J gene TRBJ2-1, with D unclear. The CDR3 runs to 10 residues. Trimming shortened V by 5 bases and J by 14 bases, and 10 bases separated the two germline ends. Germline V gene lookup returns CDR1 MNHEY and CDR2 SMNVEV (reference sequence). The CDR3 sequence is CASSLPPEFF. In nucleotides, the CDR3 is TGTGCCAGCAGTCTCCCCCCAGAGTTCTTC.

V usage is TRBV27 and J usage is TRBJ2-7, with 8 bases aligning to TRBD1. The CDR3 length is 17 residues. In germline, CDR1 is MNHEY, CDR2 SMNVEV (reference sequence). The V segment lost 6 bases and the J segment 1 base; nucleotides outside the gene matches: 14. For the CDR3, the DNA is TGTGCCAGCAGCCCTATAACGGACAGGGATGGGTCCTACGAGCAGTACTTC. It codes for CASSPITDRDGSYEQYF.

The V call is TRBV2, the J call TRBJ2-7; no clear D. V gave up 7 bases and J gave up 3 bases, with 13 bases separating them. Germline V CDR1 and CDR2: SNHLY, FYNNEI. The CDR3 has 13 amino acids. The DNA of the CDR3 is TGTGCCAGCACCCAAAGACTGAACTACGAGCAGTACTTC. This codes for CASTQRLNYEQYF.

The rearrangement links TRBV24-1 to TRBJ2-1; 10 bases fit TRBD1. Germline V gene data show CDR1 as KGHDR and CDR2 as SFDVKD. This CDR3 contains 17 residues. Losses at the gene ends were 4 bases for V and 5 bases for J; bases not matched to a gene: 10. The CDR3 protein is CATSDTLAGTGDNEQFF. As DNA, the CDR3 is TGTGCCACCAGTGACACCCTCGCCGGGACAGGGGACAATGAGCAGTTCTTC.

DNA of the CDR3: TGCGCCAGCAGTCACTCCCGGACAGGGTACGGCGAGACCCAGTACTTC. Translation gives CASSHSRTGYGETQYF. This sequence joins TRBV23-1 and TRBJ2-5; 8 positions match TRBD1. TRBV23-1 is recorded as an ORF, its role being uncertain. The ends lost 3 bases at V and 5 bases at J; junction bases unmatched: 11. The CDR3 contains 16 residues.

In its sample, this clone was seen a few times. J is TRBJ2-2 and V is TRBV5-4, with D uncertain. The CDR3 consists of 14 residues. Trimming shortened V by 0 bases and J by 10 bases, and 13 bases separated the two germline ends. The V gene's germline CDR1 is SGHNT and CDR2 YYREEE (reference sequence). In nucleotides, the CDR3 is TGTGCCAGCAGCTTGGAGCCAGCAACAGTGGAGCTGTTTTTT. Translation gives CASSLEPATVELFF.

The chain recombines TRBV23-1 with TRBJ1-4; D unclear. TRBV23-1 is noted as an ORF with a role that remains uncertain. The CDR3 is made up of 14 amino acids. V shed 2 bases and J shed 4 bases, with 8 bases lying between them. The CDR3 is CASSQTEYNEKLFF. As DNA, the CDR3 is TGCGCCAGCAGTCAAACAGAGTATAATGAAAAACTGTTTTTT.

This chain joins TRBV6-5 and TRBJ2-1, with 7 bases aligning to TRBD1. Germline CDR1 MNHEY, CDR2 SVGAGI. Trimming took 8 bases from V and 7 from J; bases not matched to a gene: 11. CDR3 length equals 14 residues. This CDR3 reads CASSDGQVANEQFF. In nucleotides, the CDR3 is TGTGCCAGCTCAGACGGACAGGTTGCGAATGAGCAGTTCTTC.

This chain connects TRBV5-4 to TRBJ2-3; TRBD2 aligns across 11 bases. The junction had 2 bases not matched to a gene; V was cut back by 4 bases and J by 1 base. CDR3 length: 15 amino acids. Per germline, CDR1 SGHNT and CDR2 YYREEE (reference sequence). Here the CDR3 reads CASSTSGSGTDTQYF. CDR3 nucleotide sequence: TGTGCCAGCAGCACTAGCGGGAGTGGCACAGATACGCAGTATTTT.

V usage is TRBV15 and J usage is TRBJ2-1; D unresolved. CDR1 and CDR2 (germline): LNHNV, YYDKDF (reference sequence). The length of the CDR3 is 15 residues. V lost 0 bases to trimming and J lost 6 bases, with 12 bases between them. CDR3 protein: CATSRDHVSSNEQFF. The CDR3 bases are TGTGCCACCAGCAGAGATCATGTAAGCTCCAATGAGCAGTTCTTC.

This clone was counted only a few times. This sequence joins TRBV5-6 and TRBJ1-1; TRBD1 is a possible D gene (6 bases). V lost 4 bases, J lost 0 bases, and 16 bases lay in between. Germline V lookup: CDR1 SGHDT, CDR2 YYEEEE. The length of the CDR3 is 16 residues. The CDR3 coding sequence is TGTGCCAGCAGCGCCGGGACACTTTATTTGAACACTGAAGCTTTCTTT. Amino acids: CASSAGTLYLNTEAFF.

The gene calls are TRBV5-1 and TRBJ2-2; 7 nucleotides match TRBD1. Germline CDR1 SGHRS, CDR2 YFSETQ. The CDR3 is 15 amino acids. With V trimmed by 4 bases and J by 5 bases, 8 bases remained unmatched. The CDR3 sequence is CASSRAGRGTGELFF. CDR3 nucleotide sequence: TGCGCCAGCAGCCGAGCCGGCAGGGGGACCGGGGAGCTGTTTTTT.

The DNA for the CDR3 is TGTGCCAGCAGCTTGGGGACAGGGTACTCAACTAATGAAAAACTGTTTTTT. Translated, it gives CASSLGTGYSTNEKLFF. This sequence joins TRBV5-4 and TRBJ1-4; 8 bases fit TRBD1. Losses at the gene ends were 0 bases for V and 0 bases for J; bases not matched to a gene: 4. The CDR3 contains 17 residues. From germline, CDR1 is SGHNT and CDR2 YYREEE (reference sequence).

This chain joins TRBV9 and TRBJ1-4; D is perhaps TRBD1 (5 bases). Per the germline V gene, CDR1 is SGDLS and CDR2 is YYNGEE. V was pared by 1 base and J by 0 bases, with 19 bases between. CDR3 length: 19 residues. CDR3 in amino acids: CASSVLEGRTFTTNEKLFF. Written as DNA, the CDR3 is TGTGCCAGCAGCGTATTAGAGGGGAGGACATTTACAACTAATGAAAAACTGTTTTTT.

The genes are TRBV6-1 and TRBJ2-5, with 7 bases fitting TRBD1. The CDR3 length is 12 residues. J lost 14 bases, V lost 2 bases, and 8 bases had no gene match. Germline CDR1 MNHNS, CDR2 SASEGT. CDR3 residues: CASSEFDRDSYF. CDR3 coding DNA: TGTGCCAGCAGTGAATTCGATCGGGACAGTTACTTC.

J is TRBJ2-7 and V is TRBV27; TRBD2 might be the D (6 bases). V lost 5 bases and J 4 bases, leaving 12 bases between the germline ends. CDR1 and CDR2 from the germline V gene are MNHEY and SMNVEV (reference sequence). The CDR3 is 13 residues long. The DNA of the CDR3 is TGTGCCAGCAGTCCCCGTGGGGGGTACGAGCAGTACGTC. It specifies CASSPRGGYEQYV.

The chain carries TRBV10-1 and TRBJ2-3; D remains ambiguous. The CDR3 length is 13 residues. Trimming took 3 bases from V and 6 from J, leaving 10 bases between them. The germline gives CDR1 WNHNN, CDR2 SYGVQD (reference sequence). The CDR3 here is CASSEEAHDTQYF. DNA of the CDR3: TGCGCCAGCAGTGAAGAAGCGCACGATACGCAGTATTTT.

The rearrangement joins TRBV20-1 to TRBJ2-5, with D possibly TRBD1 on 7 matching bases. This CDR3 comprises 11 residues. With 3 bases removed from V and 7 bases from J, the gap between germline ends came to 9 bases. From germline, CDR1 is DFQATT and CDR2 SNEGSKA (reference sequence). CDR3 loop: CSASRGVTQYF. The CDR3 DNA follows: TGCAGTGCTAGCAGGGGGGTGACCCAGTACTTC.

DNA of the CDR3: TGTGCCGGCGAGGGCCGGGACACCAATCAGCCCCAGCATTTT. As protein: CAGEGRDTNQPQHF. The chain links TRBV9 to TRBJ1-5; TRBD1 might be the D (6 bases). The CDR3 runs to 14 residues. The V end was cut by 10 bases, the J end by 3 bases, with 17 bases between. Per germline, CDR1 SGDLS and CDR2 YYNGEE.

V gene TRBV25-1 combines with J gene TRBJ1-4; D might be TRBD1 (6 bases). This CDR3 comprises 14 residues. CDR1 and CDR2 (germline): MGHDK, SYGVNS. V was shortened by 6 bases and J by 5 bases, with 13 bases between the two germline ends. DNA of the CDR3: TGTGCCAGCAGCGCACAGGGTAAAAATGAAAAACTGTTTTTT. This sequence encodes CASSAQGKNEKLFF.

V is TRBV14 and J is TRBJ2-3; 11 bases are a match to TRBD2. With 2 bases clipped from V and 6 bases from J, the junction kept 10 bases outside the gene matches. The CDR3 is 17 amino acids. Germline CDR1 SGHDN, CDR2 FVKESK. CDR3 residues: CASSQRASGRIRDTQYF. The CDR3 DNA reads TGTGCCAGCAGCCAAAGGGCTAGCGGGAGGATTAGGGATACGCAGTATTTT.

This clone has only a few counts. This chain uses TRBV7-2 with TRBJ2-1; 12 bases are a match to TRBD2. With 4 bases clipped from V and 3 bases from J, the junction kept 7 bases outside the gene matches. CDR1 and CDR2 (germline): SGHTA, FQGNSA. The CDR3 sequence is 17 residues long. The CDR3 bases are TGTGCCAGCAGCTCCCGGGTGACTAGCGGGGGCTACAATGAGCAGTTCTTC. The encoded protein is CASSSRVTSGGYNEQFF.